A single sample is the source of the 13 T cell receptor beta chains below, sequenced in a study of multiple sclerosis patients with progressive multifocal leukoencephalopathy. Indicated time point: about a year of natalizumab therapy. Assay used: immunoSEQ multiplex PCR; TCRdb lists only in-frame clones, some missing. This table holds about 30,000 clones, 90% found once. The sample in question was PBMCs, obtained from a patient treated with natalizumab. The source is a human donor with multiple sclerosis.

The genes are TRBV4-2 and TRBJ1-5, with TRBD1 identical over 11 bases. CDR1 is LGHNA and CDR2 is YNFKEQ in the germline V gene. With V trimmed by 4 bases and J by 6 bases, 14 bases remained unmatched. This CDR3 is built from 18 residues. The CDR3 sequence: CASSRGGTGGMLSQPQHF. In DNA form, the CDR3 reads TGTGCCAGCAGCCGAGGTGGGACAGGGGGAATGCTAAGTCAGCCCCAGCATTTT.

The CDR3 protein is CASSLKPGLAGGQGEQFF. CDR3 coding DNA: TGTGCCAGCAGCTTAAAACCGGGACTAGCGGGGGGGCAAGGTGAGCAGTTCTTC. This sequence joins TRBV5-4 and TRBJ2-1; TRBD2 aligns across 16 bases. Germline CDR1 reads SGHNT; CDR2 reads YYREEE (reference sequence). The CDR3 spans 18 residues. V shed 2 bases and J 9 bases; nucleotides not matched to a gene: 11.

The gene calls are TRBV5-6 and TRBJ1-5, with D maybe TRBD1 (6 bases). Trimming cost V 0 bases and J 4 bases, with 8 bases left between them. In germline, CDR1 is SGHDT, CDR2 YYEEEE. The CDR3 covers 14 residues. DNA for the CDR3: TGTGCCAGCAGCTTGGGGACAGTTAATCAGCCCCAGCATTTT. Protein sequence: CASSLGTVNQPQHF.

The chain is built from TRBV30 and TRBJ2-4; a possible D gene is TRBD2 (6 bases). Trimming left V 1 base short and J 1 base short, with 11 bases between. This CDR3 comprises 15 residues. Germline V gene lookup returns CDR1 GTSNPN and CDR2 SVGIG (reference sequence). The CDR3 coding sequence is TGTGCCTGGAGTGGCGGAGGGTTCGCCAAAAACATTCAGTACTTC. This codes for CAWSGGGFAKNIQYF.

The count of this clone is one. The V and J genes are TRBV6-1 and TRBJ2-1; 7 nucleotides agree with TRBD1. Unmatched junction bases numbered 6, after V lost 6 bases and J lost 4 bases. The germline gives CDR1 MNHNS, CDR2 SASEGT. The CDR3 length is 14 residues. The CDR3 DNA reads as TGTGCCAGCAGCCCCGGGACAGTATACAATGAGCAGTTCTTC. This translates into CASSPGTVYNEQFF.

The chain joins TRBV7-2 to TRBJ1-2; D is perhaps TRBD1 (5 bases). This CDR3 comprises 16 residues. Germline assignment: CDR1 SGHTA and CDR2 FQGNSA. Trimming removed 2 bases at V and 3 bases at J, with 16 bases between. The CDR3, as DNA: TGTGCCAGCAGCTTACTTTCGGCAGGGAGGGACTATGGCTACACCTTC. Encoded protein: CASSLLSAGRDYGYTF.

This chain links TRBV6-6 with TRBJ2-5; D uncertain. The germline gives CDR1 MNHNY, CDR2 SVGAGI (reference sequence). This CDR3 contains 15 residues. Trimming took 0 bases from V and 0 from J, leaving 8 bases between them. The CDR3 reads CASSYSRSYQETQYF. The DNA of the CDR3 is TGTGCCAGCAGTTACTCGAGGTCTTACCAAGAGACCCAGTACTTC.

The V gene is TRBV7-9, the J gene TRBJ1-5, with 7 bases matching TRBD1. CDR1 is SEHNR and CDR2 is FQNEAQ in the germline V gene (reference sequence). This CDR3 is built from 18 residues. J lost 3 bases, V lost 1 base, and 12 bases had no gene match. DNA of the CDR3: TGTGCCAGCAGCTTAGTCAGGGGGTCAGGGACAGTCAATCAGCCCCAGCATTTT. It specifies CASSLVRGSGTVNQPQHF.

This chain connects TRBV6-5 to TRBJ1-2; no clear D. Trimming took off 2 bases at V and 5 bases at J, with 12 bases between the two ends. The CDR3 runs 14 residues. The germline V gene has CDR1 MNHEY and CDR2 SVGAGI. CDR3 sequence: CASSYKPGFYGYTF. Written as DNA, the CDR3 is TGTGCCAGCAGTTACAAGCCGGGGTTTTATGGCTACACCTTC.

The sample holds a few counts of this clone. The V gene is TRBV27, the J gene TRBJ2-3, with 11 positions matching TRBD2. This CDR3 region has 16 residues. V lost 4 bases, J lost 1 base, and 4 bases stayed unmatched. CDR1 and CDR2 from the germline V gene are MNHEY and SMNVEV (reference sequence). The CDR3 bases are TGTGCCAGCAGTTCCCCGGGACTAGCGGGCACAGATACGCAGTATTTT. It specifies CASSSPGLAGTDTQYF.

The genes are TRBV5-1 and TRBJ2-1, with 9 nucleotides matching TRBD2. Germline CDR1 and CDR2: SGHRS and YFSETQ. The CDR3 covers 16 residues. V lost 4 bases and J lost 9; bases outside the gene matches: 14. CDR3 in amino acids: CASSPIFQRGAGEQFF. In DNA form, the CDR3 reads TGCGCCAGCAGCCCCATTTTCCAGCGGGGGGCAGGTGAGCAGTTCTTC.

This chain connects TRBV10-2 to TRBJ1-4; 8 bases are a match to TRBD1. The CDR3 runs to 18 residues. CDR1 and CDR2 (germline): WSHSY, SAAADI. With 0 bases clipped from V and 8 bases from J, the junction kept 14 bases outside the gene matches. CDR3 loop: CASSESWFVRAGGEKLFF. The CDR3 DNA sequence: TGCGCCAGCAGTGAGTCTTGGTTTGTCCGGGCAGGGGGCGAAAAACTGTTTTTT.

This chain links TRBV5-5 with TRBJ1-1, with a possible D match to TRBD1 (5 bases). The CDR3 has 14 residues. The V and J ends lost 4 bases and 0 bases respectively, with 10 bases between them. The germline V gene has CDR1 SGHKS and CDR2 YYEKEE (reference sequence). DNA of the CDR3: TGTGCCAGCAGCCTGACAGATTTGAACACTGAAGCTTTCTTT. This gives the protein CASSLTDLNTEAFF.